This TCR beta chain was captured by sequencing in a study of blood T cell repertoires in COVID-19. Produced via immunoSEQ multiplex PCR; TCRdb's table is partial and in-frame only. Of some 330,000 clones listed, about 90% are singletons. This CDR3 comprises 14 residues. V shed 6 bases and J 2 bases; nucleotides not matched to a gene: 4. Germline V gene lookup returns CDR1 SGHAT and CDR2 FQNNGV. The receptor was isolated from a woman aged 30 to 39 with COVID-19, enrolled during active disease. The material sequenced was peripheral blood. This chain joins TRBV11-2 and TRBJ1-3, with 7 bases lining up with TRBD1. CDR3 sequence: CASSLGGPGNTIYF. As DNA, the CDR3 is TGTGCCAGCAGTCTAGGGGGCCCTGGAAACACCATATATTTT.